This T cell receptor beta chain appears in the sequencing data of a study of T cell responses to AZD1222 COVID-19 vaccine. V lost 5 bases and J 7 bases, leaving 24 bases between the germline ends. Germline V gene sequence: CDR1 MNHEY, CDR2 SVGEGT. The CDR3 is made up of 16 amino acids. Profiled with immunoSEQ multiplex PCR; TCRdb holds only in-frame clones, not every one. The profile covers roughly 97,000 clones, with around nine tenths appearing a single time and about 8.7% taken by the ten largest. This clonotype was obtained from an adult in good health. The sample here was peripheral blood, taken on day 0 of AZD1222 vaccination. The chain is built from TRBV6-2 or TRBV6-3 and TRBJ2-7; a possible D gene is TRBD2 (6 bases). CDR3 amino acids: CASSRDPWREKIEQYF. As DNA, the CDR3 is TGTGCCAGCAGTAGGGACCCTTGGCGGGAAAAAATTGAGCAGTACTTC.